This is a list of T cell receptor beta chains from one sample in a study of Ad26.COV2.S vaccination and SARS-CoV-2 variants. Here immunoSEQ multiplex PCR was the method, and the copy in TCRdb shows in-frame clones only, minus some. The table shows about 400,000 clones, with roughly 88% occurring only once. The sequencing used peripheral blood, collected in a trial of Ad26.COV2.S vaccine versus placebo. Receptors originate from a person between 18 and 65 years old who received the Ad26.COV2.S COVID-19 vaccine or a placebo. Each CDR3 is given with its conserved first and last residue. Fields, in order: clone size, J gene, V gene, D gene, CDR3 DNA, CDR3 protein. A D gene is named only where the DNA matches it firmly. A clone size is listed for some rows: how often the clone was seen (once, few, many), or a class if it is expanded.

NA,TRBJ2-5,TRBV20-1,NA,TGCAGTGCTAGTTTGACAGCCCTACAGACCCAGTACTTC,CSASLTALQTQYF
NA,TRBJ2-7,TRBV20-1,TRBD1,TGCAGTGCTAGTAGGGGACAGGGCCCCTACGAGCAGTACTTC,CSASRGQGPYEQYF
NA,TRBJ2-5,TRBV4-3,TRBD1,TGCGCCAGCAGCCCGTACGGGACAGGCCAAGAGACCCAGTACTTC,CASSPYGTGQETQYF
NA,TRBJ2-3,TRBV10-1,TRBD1,TGCGCCAGCAGCGGGACAGAGCTCAATACGCAGTATTTT,CASSGTELNTQYF
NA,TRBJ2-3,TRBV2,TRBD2,TGTGCCAGCAGTGAAAACCGACTAGCGGGCCTCCCAGATACGCAGTATTTT,CASSENRLAGLPDTQYF
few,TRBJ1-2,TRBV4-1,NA,TGCGCCAGCAGCCAAGCTAAAGCAAGTGGCTACACCTTC,CASSQAKASGYTF
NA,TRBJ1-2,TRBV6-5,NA,TGTGCCAGCACCCACTCAAAGGGAGTCCTCGGCTACACCTTC,CASTHSKGVLGYTF
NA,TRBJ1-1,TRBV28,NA,TGTGCCAGCAGTTTAAACAGGGTAGCTGAAGCTTTCTTT,CASSLNRVAEAFF
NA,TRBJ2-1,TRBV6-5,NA,TGTGCCAGCAGTTTACCGGGCTCAGCCTACAATGAGCAGTTCTTC,CASSLPGSAYNEQFF
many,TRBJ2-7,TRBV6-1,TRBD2,TGTGCCAGCAGTGAAGCGGGCGGGGGGCAATACGAGCAGTACTTC,CASSEAGGGQYEQYF
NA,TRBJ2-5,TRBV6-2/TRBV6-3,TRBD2,TGTGCCAGCAGTCATCTTGCGGGGGGGCAGGAGACCCAGTACTTC,CASSHLAGGQETQYF
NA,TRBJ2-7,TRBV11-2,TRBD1,TGTGCCAGCAGCTACCGGACAGGGATCTCCTACGAGCAGTACTTC,CASSYRTGISYEQYF
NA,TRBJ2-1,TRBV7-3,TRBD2,TGTGCCAGCAGCCCCCTCACGGGGGGACCCGAAGATGAGCAGTTCTTC,CASSPLTGGPEDEQFF
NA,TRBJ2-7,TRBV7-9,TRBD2,TGTGCCAGCAGCTTACTCATTCCGGGACTAGCGGGCTACGAGCAGTACTTC,CASSLLIPGLAGYEQYF
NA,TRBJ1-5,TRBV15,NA,TGTGCCACCAGCAGAGACCGCCGGGGGCCCCAGCATTTT,CATSRDRRGPQHF
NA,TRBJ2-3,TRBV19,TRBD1,TGTGCCAGTAGTATAGCTGCGGGACAGGTTGGAGATACGCAGTATTTT,CASSIAAGQVGDTQYF
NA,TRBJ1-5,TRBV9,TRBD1,TGTGCCAGCAGCGATGAACAGGGGACGGGCAATCAGCCCCAGCATTTT,CASSDEQGTGNQPQHF
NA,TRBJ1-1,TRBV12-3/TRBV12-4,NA,TGTGCCAGCAGTCTACCGTGGGGGGGGGTCGCTTTCTTT,CASSLPWGGVAFF
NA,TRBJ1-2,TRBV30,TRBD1,TGTGCCTGGAGTGTACGGGACAGGGGGGGCGATGGCTACACCTTC,CAWSVRDRGGDGYTF
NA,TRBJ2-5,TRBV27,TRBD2,TGTGCCAGCAGCCATAGCGGGGCTCAAGAGACCCAGTACTTC,CASSHSGAQETQYF
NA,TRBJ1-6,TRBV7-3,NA,TGTGCCAGCAGCTTATCGGGGGGCTATAATTCACCCCTCCACTTT,CASSLSGGYNSPLHF
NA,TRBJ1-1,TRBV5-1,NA,TGCGCCAGCAGCTTGGAGCGGTCAGAAGCTTTCTTT,CASSLERSEAFF
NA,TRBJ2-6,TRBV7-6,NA,TGTGCCAGCAGCTTATTCGGGGCCAACGTCCTGACTTTC,CASSLFGANVLTF
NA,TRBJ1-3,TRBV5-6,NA,TGTGCCAGCAGCTCAACCCCGGGCTCTGGAAACACCATATATTTT,CASSSTPGSGNTIYF
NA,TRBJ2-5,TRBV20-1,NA,TGCAGTGCTGCCCGGTGGGAGACCCAGTACTTC,CSAARWETQYF
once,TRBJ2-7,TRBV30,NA,TGTGCCTGGAGTGTGCCAGGCGGGAACTACGAGCAGTACTTC,CAWSVPGGNYEQYF
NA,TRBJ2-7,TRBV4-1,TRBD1,TGCGCCAGCAGCCAACCGACAGGGAATAGTCGCGAGCAGTACTTC,CASSQPTGNSREQYF
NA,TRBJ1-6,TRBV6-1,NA,TGTGCCAGCAGTGGTACAGGTTCACCCTATAATTCACCCCTCCACTTT,CASSGTGSPYNSPLHF
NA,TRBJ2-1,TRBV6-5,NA,TGTGCCAGCAGCCCCCTGACAGTCTACAATGAGCAGTTCTTC,CASSPLTVYNEQFF
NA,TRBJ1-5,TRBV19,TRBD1,TGTGCCAGTAGTATTCCCGGGACAGGGGATCAGCCCCAGCATTTT,CASSIPGTGDQPQHF
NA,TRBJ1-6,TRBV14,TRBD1,TGTGCCAGCAGTCCGACAGGGGCCCAATCACCCCTCCACTTT,CASSPTGAQSPLHF
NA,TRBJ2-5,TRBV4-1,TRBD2,TGCGCCAGCAGCCGCCCGACTAGCGGGGGTGTGGAGACCCAGTACTTC,CASSRPTSGGVETQYF
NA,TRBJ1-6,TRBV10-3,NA,TGTGCCATCAGTGAGTCCCGCCGGGCGGGGGTCTTGGGTACCCTCCACTTT,CAISESRRAGVLGTLHF
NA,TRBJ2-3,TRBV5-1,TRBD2,TGCGCCAGCAGCTTGTGGGGGACTAGCGGGGGAGATACGCAGTATTTT,CASSLWGTSGGDTQYF
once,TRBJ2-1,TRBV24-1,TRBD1,TGTGCCACCAGCAGACAGGGTTTCTACAATGAGCAGTTCTTC,CATSRQGFYNEQFF
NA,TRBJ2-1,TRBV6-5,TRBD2,TGTGCCAGCAGGATTCTAGCGGGGGGCTACAATGAGCAGTTCTTC,CASRILAGGYNEQFF
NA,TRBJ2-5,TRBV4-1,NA,TGCGCCACCTCACCTGGGCAGGGGAGAGAGACCCAGTACTTC,CATSPGQGRETQYF
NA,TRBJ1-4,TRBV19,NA,TGTGCCAGTAGTATCCGGCGACCCCCCGAGTCCGGAAAACTGTTTTTT,CASSIRRPPESGKLFF
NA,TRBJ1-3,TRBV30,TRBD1,TGTGCCTGGGGACAGGGGGAATTCGGGAACACCATATATTTT,CAWGQGEFGNTIYF
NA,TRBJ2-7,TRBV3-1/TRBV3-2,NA,TGTGCCAGCAGCCAAGGGGAGTACGAGCAGTACTTC,CASSQGEYEQYF
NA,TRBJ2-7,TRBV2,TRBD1,TGTGCCAGCAGAGCGGGACAGGGGGCCCCAGACTACGAGCAGTACTTC,CASRAGQGAPDYEQYF
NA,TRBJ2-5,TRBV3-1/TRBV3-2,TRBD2,TGTGCCAGCAGCCCCGGGACTAGCGGGGGGCTAAGGGCCCAGTACTTC,CASSPGTSGGLRAQYF
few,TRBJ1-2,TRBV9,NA,TGTGCCAGCAGCTCCACCGCCGGGGTTGTTGGCTACACCTTC,CASSSTAGVVGYTF
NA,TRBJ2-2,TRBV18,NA,TGTGCCAGCTCACCGTTAGGGGCTTTAACGAACACCGGGGAGCTGTTTTTT,CASSPLGALTNTGELFF
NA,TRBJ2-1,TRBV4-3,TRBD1,TGCGCCAGCAGCCACGAGACAGGGGGCGCGAGGAATGAGCAGTTCTTC,CASSHETGGARNEQFF
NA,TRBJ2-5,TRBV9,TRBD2,TGTGCCAGCAGCGTAGGGTTGACTAGCGGGGCACAAGAGACCCAGTACTTC,CASSVGLTSGAQETQYF
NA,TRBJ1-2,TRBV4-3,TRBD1,TGCGCCAGCAGCCCCGGGACAGCTGCTAACTATGGCTACACCTTC,CASSPGTAANYGYTF
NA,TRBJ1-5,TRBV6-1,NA,TGTGCCAGCAGTGAAGGCCGGGGACAGCCCCAGCATTTT,CASSEGRGQPQHF
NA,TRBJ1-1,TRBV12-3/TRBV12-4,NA,TGTGCCAGCAGTTTAATACGGGACACTGAAGCTTTCTTT,CASSLIRDTEAFF
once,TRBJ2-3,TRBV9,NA,TGTGCCAGCACCCGAGAGGGTAGCACAGATACGCAGTATTTT,CASTREGSTDTQYF
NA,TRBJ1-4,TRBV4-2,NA,TGTGCCAGCAGCCAATATTATCGGGGGCGCATTGAAAAACTGTTTTTT,CASSQYYRGRIEKLFF
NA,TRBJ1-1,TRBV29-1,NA,TGCAGCGTTGTCGAGGGTGGAGCAAGCACTGAAGCTTTCTTT,CSVVEGGASTEAFF
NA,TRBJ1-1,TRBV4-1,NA,TGCGCCAGCAGCGAGGGACGAACGAACACTGAAGCTTTCTTT,CASSEGRTNTEAFF
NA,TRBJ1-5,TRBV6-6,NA,TGTGCCAGCAGTTACTCGATGGTCCCCCTTCAGCCCCAGCATTTT,CASSYSMVPLQPQHF
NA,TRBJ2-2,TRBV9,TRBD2,TGTGCCAGCAGCGTAGTTGCCAGCGGGGGGGCCGGGGAGCTGTTTTTT,CASSVVASGGAGELFF
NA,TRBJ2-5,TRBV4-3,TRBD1,TGCGCCAGCAGCCAGGGGACAGTCCAAGAGACCCAGTACTTC,CASSQGTVQETQYF
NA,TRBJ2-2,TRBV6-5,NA,TGTGCCAGCAGAACCCCAAGAGGCGTCACCGGGGAGCTGTTTTTT,CASRTPRGVTGELFF
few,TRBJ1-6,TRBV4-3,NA,TGCGCCAGCAGCCAAGATGAGTCCTCCAGATATAATTCACCCCTCCACTTT,CASSQDESSRYNSPLHF
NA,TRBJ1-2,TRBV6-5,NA,TGTGCCAGCAGTTCCCCGAGACACCAAGCTAACTATGGCTACACCTTC,CASSSPRHQANYGYTF
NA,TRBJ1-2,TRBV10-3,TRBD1,TGTGCCATCAGTGATCCCGGGACAGAGATCTATGGCTACACCTTC,CAISDPGTEIYGYTF